The clone carrying this T cell receptor beta chain was observed a single time. TCRdb's table, derived via immunoSEQ multiplex PCR, lists solely in-frame clones and lacks some. The sample records about 53,000 clones, roughly 90% being singletons. This entry comes from a study of T cell changes during pregnancy in multiple sclerosis. There are 14 residues in the CDR3. Germline V gene sequence: CDR1 LNHDA, CDR2 SQIVND (reference sequence). V shed 6 bases and J shed 2 bases, with 13 bases lying between them. This sequence was found in a female donor with multiple sclerosis, enrolled in a pregnancy study. This specimen was CD8+ T cells from peripheral blood mononuclear cells, taken before pregnancy. This chain links TRBV19 with TRBJ1-1; D is perhaps TRBD1 (5 bases). DNA of the CDR3: TGTGCCAGTAGCCAGGGCAGGTTTAACACTGAAGCTTTCTTT. Translation: CASSQGRFNTEAFF.